This record covers a single T cell receptor beta chain. Antigen: not known. TCRdb's table, derived via immunoSEQ multiplex PCR, lists solely in-frame clones and lacks some. The top ten hold roughly 3.3% of the sample, which has 40,000 to 60,000 clones, around three quarters seen once. The data originate from a study of PD-1 blockade in mismatch repair-deficient tumors. Study-wide results and caveats: Rapid post-treatment expansion, then contraction, generally preceding radiologic response, marked tumor-resident clones.

CDR1 is SGHTA, CDR2 FQGNSA, per germline. The length of the CDR3 is 15 residues. Trimming removed 3 bases at V and 6 bases at J, with 15 bases between. The TCR comes from an adult with mismatch repair-deficient cancer. The chain has TRBV7-2 and TRBJ2-1; TRBD1 or TRBD2 may be the D gene (5 bases each). The sample was PBMCs, taken before pembrolizumab treatment. This chain's CDR3 is CASSLNRGGGNEQFF. CDR3 coding DNA: TGTGCCAGCAGCTTGAATCGGGGTGGGGGCAATGAGCAGTTCTTC.